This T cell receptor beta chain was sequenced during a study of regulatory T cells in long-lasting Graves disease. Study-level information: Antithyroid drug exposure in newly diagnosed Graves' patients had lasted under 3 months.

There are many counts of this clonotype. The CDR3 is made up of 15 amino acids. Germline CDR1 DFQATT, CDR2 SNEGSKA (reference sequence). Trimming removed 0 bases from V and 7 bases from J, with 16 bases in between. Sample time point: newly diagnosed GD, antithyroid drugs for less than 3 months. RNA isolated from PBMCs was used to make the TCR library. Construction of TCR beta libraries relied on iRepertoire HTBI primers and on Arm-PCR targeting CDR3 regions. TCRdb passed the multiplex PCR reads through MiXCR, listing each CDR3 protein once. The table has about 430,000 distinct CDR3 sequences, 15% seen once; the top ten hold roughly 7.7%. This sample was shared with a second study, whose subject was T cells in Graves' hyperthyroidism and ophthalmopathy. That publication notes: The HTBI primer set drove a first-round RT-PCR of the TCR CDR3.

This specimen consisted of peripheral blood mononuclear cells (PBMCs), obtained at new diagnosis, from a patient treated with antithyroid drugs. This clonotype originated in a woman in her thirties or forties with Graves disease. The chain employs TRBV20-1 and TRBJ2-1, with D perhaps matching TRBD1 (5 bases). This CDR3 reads CSARDLRGTWNEQFF. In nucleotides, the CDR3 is TGCAGTGCTAGAGATCTAAGGGGCACCTGGAATGAGCAGTTCTTC.